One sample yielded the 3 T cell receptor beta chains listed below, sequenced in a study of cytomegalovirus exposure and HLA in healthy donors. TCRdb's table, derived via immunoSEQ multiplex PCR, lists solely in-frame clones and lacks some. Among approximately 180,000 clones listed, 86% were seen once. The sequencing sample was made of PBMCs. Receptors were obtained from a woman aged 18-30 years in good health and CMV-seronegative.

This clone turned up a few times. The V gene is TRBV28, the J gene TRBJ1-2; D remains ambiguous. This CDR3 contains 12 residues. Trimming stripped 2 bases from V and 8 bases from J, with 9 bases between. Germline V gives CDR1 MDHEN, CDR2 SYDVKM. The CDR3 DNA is TGTGCCAGCAGTTTAAACCCACTGGGCTACACCTTC. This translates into CASSLNPLGYTF.

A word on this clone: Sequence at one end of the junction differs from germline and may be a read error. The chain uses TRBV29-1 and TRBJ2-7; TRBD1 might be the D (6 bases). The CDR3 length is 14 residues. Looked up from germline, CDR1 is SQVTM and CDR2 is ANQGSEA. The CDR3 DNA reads TGCAGCGTTGACCCCGGTCCCCCCACAGGACAGCAATTCTTC. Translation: CSVDPGPPTGQQFF.

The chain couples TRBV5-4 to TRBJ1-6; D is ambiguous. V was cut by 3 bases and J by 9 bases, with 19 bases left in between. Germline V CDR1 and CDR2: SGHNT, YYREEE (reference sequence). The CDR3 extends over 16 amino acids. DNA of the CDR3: TGTGCCAGCAGCTGGGAGCCGGGAACGGGGATTTCACCCCTCCACTTT. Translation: CASSWEPGTGISPLHF. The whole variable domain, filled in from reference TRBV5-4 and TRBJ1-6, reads ETGVTQSPTHLIKTRGQQVTLRCSSQSGHNTVSWYQQALGQGPQFIFQYYREEENGRGNFPPRFSGLQFPNYSSELNVNALELDDSALYLCASSWEPGTGISPLHFGNGTRLTVT.